This TCR beta chain was recorded in a study of early T cells in non-severe SARS-CoV-2 infection. Study at large: Bulk RNA from unsorted whole blood was sequenced; chains were unpaired.

Attachment of unique molecular identifiers was made to individual cDNA molecules. TCRdb called the 5' RACE reads again in MiXCR, with one record for every CDR3 protein. The sample yields roughly 70,000 distinct CDR3 sequences, 20% seen once. Study findings and constraints: VDJdb matching skewed toward anti-spike CD8 responses, missing private and CD4 specificities.

As for this clonotype: Its antigen is currently unknown.

The CDR3 runs 14 residues. The chain combines TRBV21-1 with TRBJ2-5; the D call TRBD1 from the table was never checked on the DNA. TRBV21-1 is reported as a pseudogene. The source of this sequence is an adult who was a healthcare worker with PCR-confirmed SARS-CoV-2 infection or an uninfected control (not recorded which). The sample consisted of whole blood, taken at baseline. CDR3 in DNA: TGTGCCAGCAGCCACCGGGACGGCAAAGAGACCCAGTACTTC. Amino acid sequence: CASSHRDGKETQYF.